This T cell receptor beta chain was found in a study of cytomegalovirus exposure and HLA in healthy donors. In the study overall: Within an early data release were roughly 90 million unique TCRs drawn from HLA-typed donors. Study-wide findings and caveats: With later analysis, a missense DCLRE1C variant became linked to TCR beta V- and J-gene trimming. Across all donors, roughly uniform sequencing depth was an assumption of the presence/absence analyses. In a later analysis, a genetic analysis reported fewer productive-TCR N-insertions in an Asian-associated ancestry cluster than the cohort average.

Concerning this clone: The antigen remains unidentified.

Germline CDR1 is MNHEY and CDR2 is SMNVEV (reference sequence). The CDR3 has 15 residues. The V end was cut by 4 bases, the J end by 0 bases, with 10 bases between. The PCR ran on 60 Vbeta and 13 Jbeta primers. This table comes from immunoSEQ multiplex PCR, and its TCRdb copy is limited to in-frame clones, with some not included. The sample has around 180,000 clones, almost 85% seen once. The sample was PBMCs. This chain uses TRBV27 with TRBJ1-5; D uncertain. This receptor was taken from a boy younger than 18 in good health and CMV-seronegative. The CDR3 DNA reads TGTGCCAGCAGTTACGTTAAGAGTAGCAATCAGCCCCAGCATTTT. Translation gives CASSYVKSSNQPQHF.